The clone carrying this T cell receptor (beta chain) was seen at least ten times. Its antigen remains unidentified. The data were obtained in a study of response to subunit inactivated influenza vaccine. Study conclusions and caveats: After each seasonal influenza vaccination, few new T cells are recruited, the authors suggested.

Using its own MiXCR run on the RT-PCR reads, TCRdb lists one record per CDR3 protein. The table records around 580,000 distinct CDR3 sequences, around 15% of them present only once. This sequence was found in a man aged 50 or older who received an inactivated influenza vaccine. The specimen comprised PBMCs from blood, sampled 11 to 12 days after vaccination.

The CDR3 reads CASRNGNTGELFF. The DNA for the CDR3 is TGTGCCAGCCGCAACGGGAACACCGGGGAGCTGTTTTTT. This chain uses TRBV2 with TRBJ2-2; D not certain. Germline CDR1 and CDR2: SNHLY and FYNNEI. V dropped 8 bases and J dropped 1 base, with 8 bases sitting between them. The CDR3 runs to 13 residues.